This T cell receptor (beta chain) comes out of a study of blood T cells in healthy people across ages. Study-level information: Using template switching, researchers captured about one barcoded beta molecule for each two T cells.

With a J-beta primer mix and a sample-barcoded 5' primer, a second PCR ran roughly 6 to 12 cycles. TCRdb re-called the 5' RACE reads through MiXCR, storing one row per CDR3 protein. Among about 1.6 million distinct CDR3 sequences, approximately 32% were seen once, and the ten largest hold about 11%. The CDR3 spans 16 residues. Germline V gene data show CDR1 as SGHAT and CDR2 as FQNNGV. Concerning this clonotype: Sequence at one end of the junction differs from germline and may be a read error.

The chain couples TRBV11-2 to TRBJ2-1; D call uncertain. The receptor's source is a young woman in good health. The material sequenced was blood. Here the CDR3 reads CASSVDFFSSYNEQFF. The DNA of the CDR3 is TGTGCCAGCAGCGTAGACTTTTTCAGCTCCTACAATGAGCAGTTCTTC. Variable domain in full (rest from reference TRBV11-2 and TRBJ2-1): EAGVAQSPRYKIIEKRQSVAFWCNPISGHATLYWYQQILGQGPKLLIQFQNNGVVDDSQLPKDRFSAERLKGVDSTLKIQPAKLEDSAVYLCASSVDFFSSYNEQFFGPGTRLTVL.